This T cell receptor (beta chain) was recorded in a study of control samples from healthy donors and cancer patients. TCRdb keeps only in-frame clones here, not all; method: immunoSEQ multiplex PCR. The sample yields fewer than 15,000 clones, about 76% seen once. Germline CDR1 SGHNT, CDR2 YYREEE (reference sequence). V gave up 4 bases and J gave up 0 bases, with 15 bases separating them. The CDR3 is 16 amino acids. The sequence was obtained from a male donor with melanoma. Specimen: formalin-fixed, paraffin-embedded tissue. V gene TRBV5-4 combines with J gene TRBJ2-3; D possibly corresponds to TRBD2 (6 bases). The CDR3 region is CASSGTWGASTDTQYF. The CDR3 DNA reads TGTGCCAGCAGCGGGACTTGGGGTGCTAGCACAGATACGCAGTATTTT.